What follows are 27 T cell receptor beta chains derived from one specimen sequenced in a study of CD8 T cells in ankylosing spondylitis. TCRdb recomputed calls from the 5' RACE reads with MiXCR, one row per CDR3 protein. The sample carries 150,000 to 200,000 distinct CDR3 sequences, around a sixth recorded once. Sequencing input: blood, either unsorted or a sorted T cell fraction (not recorded which). Receptors originate from a male donor aged 10-35 years with ankylosing spondylitis or in good health (not recorded which).

This clonotype was recorded many times. The CDR3 DNA is TGTGCCAGCACGAACCAAGATACGCAGTATTTT. The encoded protein is CASTNQDTQYF. This rearrangement joins TRBV6-2 or TRBV6-3 to TRBJ2-3; D call uncertain. Germline CDR1 MNHEY, CDR2 SVGEGT. V was clipped by 7 bases and J by 5 bases, with 7 bases between them. This CDR3 region has 11 residues.

The chain joins TRBV29-1 to TRBJ2-3; D gene uncertain. This CDR3 has 11 residues. Germline assignment: CDR1 SQVTM and CDR2 ANQGSEA. Trimming took 4 bases from V and 2 from J, leaving 4 bases between them. Here the CDR3 DNA reads TGCAGCGTTGTCCCCACAGATACGCAGTATTTT. Protein product: CSVVPTDTQYF.

The chain is built from TRBV5-5 and TRBJ2-7, with D tentatively TRBD1 or TRBD2 (6 bases each). CDR1 and CDR2 from the germline V gene are SGHKS and YYEKEE (reference sequence). The CDR3 loop spans 14 amino acids. V shed 1 base and J shed 6 bases, with 14 bases lying between them. In DNA form, the CDR3 reads TGTGCCAGCAGCTTGAGTCAGGGGACTGTCGAGCAGTACTTC. Encoded protein: CASSLSQGTVEQYF.

V usage is TRBV7-9 and J usage is TRBJ2-1, with a weak D call TRBD2 (5 bases). Germline V gene lookup returns CDR1 SEHNR and CDR2 FQNEAQ (reference sequence). V lost 5 bases, J lost 7 bases, and 21 bases lay in between. The CDR3 covers 16 residues. CDR3 protein: CASSTRQVAWGNEQFF. Written as DNA, the CDR3 is TGTGCCAGCAGCACCCGGCAGGTAGCGTGGGGAAATGAGCAGTTCTTC. The whole variable domain, remainder taken from reference TRBV7-9 and TRBJ2-1, is DTGVSQNPRHKITKRGQNVTFRCDPISEHNRLYWYRQTLGQGPEFLTYFQNEAQLEKSRLLSDRFSAERPKGSFSTLEIQRTEQGDSAMYLCASSTRQVAWGNEQFFGPGTRLTVL.

There are many counts of this clonotype. The chain employs TRBV3-1 and TRBJ2-4, with D hard to call. Germline V gene data show CDR1 as LGHDT and CDR2 as YNNKEL (reference sequence). The CDR3 has 15 amino acids. V was trimmed by 1 base and J by 0 bases, leaving 7 bases between them. This CDR3 is CASSQVKGAKNIQYF. The DNA for the CDR3 is TGTGCCAGCAGCCAAGTCAAAGGAGCCAAAAACATTCAGTACTTC.

This chain uses TRBV10-2 with TRBJ2-7; D might be TRBD2 (6 bases). Between the trimmed V and J ends, which lost 2 bases and 6 bases, there was a span of 17 bases. The germline V gene has CDR1 WSHSY and CDR2 SAAADI. The CDR3 contains 15 residues. The CDR3 sequence is CASSERVSGASEQYV. CDR3 DNA: TGCGCCAGCAGTGAGAGGGTTAGCGGAGCCAGCGAGCAGTACGTC.

This clonotype showed up many times. The rearrangement joins TRBV28 to TRBJ2-5, with TRBD2 identical over 11 bases. With V trimmed by 4 bases and J by 5 bases, 3 bases remained unmatched. Germline-derived CDR1 and CDR2 are MDHEN and SYDVKM. CDR3 length equals 14 residues. In DNA, the CDR3 is TGTGCCAGCAGTTCAGCTAGCGGGGGGGAGACCCAGTACTTC. Translation: CASSSASGGETQYF. Full variable domain (remainder filled in from reference TRBV28 and TRBJ2-5): DVKVTQSSRYLVKRTGEKVFLECVQDMDHENMFWYRQDPGLGLRLIYFSYDVKMKEKGDIPEGYSVSREKKERFSLILESASTNQTSMYLCASSSASGGETQYFGPGTRLLVL.

This clonotype has at least ten counts. The rearrangement links TRBV19 to TRBJ2-2; the D gene is possibly TRBD2 (5 bases). Looked up from germline, CDR1 is LNHDA and CDR2 is SQIVND (reference sequence). V was shortened by 8 bases and J by 0 bases, with 19 bases between the two germline ends. The CDR3 has 17 amino acids. As DNA, the CDR3 is TGTGCCAGTTGTAGTATACGGGATGGTCCGAACACCGGGGAGCTGTTTTTT. It yields the protein CASCSIRDGPNTGELFF.

This clonotype was detected many times. The rearrangement uses TRBV7-9 and TRBJ2-7; D not certain. The CDR3 extends over 13 amino acids. Looked up from germline, CDR1 is SEHNR and CDR2 is FQNEAQ (reference sequence). Trimming pared 3 bases from V and 6 bases from J, leaving 12 bases between. The CDR3 spells CASSLSPRGEQYF. CDR3 sequence (DNA): TGTGCCAGCAGCTTGTCACCAAGAGGCGAGCAGTACTTC.

This clonotype has a count of ten or more. The CDR3: CASSQEVAGDYEQYV. For the CDR3, the DNA is TGCGCCAGCAGCCAAGAGGTTGCGGGAGACTACGAGCAGTACGTC. The genes are TRBV4-1 and TRBJ2-7; 7 positions match TRBD2. The CDR3 is 15 residues long. Germline CDR1 and CDR2: MGHRA and YSYEKL. V lost 0 bases and J lost 3; bases outside the gene matches: 5.

This clonotype has at least ten counts. This chain connects TRBV7-2 to TRBJ2-3; D remains unclear. This CDR3 spans 16 amino acids. The V gene lost 4 bases and the J gene lost 5 bases, with 19 bases spanning the gap. Germline V lookup: CDR1 SGHTA, CDR2 FQGNSA. CDR3 amino acids: CASSSALPARGDTQYF. CDR3 sequence (DNA): TGTGCCAGCAGCTCAGCGCTCCCCGCTAGAGGAGATACGCAGTATTTT.

This sequence joins TRBV7-9 and TRBJ2-5, with D unresolved. The ends were cut back, 5 bases at V and 5 bases at J, with 18 bases in the middle. Germline-derived CDR1 and CDR2 are SEHNR and FQNEAQ (reference sequence). This CDR3 contains 15 residues. DNA of the CDR3: TGTGCCAGCAGCCCAAAATCCGGCCAGAGGGAGACCCAGTACTTC. Translation: CASSPKSGQRETQYF. The full variable domain, rest sourced from reference TRBV7-9 and TRBJ2-5, is DTGVSQNPRHKITKRGQNVTFRCDPISEHNRLYWYRQTLGQGPEFLTYFQNEAQLEKSRLLSDRFSAERPKGSFSTLEIQRTEQGDSAMYLCASSPKSGQRETQYFGPGTRLLVL.

This clonotype came up many times. The rearrangement links TRBV5-1 to TRBJ2-7; D perhaps matches TRBD2 (6 bases). The CDR3 runs to 13 residues. V gave up 4 bases and J gave up 1 base, with 9 bases separating them. Germline V gives CDR1 SGHRS, CDR2 YFSETQ. The CDR3 DNA reads as TGCGCCAGCAGCAGGGCGGGGTCCTACGAGCAGTACTTC. Amino acids: CASSRAGSYEQYF.

Many counts were recorded for this clonotype. This chain links TRBV5-1 with TRBJ2-1; 13 positions agree with TRBD2. This CDR3 is 17 amino acids long. Germline trimming cut 4 bases from V and 8 bases from J; bases unmatched to any gene: 12. Germline CDR1 is SGHRS and CDR2 is YFSETQ. CDR3 nucleotides: TGCGCCAGCAGCCACATCCGGACTAGCGGGAGTTGGCATGAGCAGTTCTTC. As protein: CASSHIRTSGSWHEQFF.

The sample holds a few counts of this clonotype. The chain joins TRBV6-6 to TRBJ2-1; possibly TRBD1 or TRBD2 for D (5 bases each). Germline V lookup: CDR1 MNHNY, CDR2 SVGAGI (reference sequence). The CDR3 has 14 residues. V was clipped by 8 bases and J by 8 bases, with 19 bases between them. DNA for the CDR3: TGTGCCAGCTCTCATTCAAGGGGAGTCGATGAGCAGTTCTTC. As protein: CASSHSRGVDEQFF.

In its sample, this clonotype was seen many times. This sequence joins TRBV27 and TRBJ2-1, with a weak D call TRBD1 (6 bases). The germline V and J ends were trimmed by 8 bases and 0 bases, with 14 bases remaining between them. This CDR3 has 15 residues. CDR1 is MNHEY and CDR2 is SMNVEV in the germline V gene (reference sequence). CDR3 amino acids: CASRPLGGSYNEQFF. CDR3 DNA sequence: TGTGCCAGCCGACCCCTAGGGGGCTCCTACAATGAGCAGTTCTTC.

This clonotype has at least ten counts. V usage is TRBV27 and J usage is TRBJ1-5; a weak D match, TRBD1 (5 bases). This CDR3 has 15 amino acids. Germline assignment: CDR1 MNHEY and CDR2 SMNVEV (reference sequence). Trimming removed 0 bases from V and 7 bases from J, with 13 bases in between. The CDR3 is CASSLSPGLSQPQHF. As DNA, the CDR3 is TGTGCCAGCAGTTTATCGCCGGGGCTCAGCCAGCCCCAGCATTTT.

This clonotype was seen once. This chain joins TRBV6-4 and TRBJ2-5; tentative D call: TRBD2 (6 bases). CDR1 is MRHNA and CDR2 is SNTAGT in the germline V gene. This CDR3 is 14 amino acids long. V shed 3 bases and J shed 7 bases, with 15 bases lying between them. In DNA, the CDR3 is TGTGCCAGCAGTGAGGGTGGAGGGAGTGCGACCCAGTACTTC. Translating gives CASSEGGGSATQYF.

This clonotype has ten or more counts. The chain uses TRBV19 and TRBJ1-1; D remains ambiguous. The CDR3 length is 15 residues. The germline gives CDR1 LNHDA, CDR2 SQIVND (reference sequence). The V end was cut by 5 bases, the J end by 4 bases, with 17 bases between. This CDR3 reads CASSFGSRVSTEAFF. CDR3 DNA sequence: TGTGCCAGTAGTTTCGGGTCTCGGGTTAGCACTGAAGCTTTCTTT.

This clonotype was seen ten or more times. CDR3 nucleotide sequence: TGTGCCAGCGTAATAGCGGGAGTCTCAGATACGCAGTATTTT. Its protein is CASVIAGVSDTQYF. The chain has TRBV12-3 or TRBV12-4 and TRBJ2-3; 9 positions match TRBD2. The J segment lost 4 bases and the V segment lost 8 bases, leaving 7 bases of the junction unmatched. CDR3 size: 14 residues.

This clonotype was recorded many times. CDR3 coding DNA: TGCAGCGTTGTCGGGAGGGCCGGTTTAAATGAGCAGTTCTTC. Amino acids: CSVVGRAGLNEQFF. The chain couples TRBV29-1 to TRBJ2-1; 8 nucleotides align to TRBD2. The CDR3 covers 14 residues. V shed 4 bases and J 7 bases; nucleotides not matched to a gene: 9. Germline V gene data show CDR1 as SQVTM and CDR2 as ANQGSEA.

This clonotype was observed many times. The rearrangement uses TRBV20-1 and TRBJ2-7; 10 bases match TRBD1. CDR1 and CDR2 (germline): DFQATT, SNEGSKA (reference sequence). Unmatched junction bases numbered 8, after V lost 0 bases and J lost 0 bases. This CDR3 is 17 amino acids long. CDR3 amino acids: CSARDPWRTGGSYEQYF. For the CDR3, the DNA is TGCAGTGCTAGAGACCCGTGGAGGACAGGGGGCTCCTACGAGCAGTACTTC.

This clonotype was seen ten or more times. The CDR3 nucleotides read TGTGCCAGCAGTTTAGCTGGTCAGGGGGCGGCCAAAAACATTCAGTACTTC. It yields the protein CASSLAGQGAAKNIQYF. V is TRBV12-3 or TRBV12-4 and J is TRBJ2-4, with 8 nucleotides matching TRBD1. Trimming removed 0 bases from V and 1 base from J; junction bases left unmatched: 5. The CDR3 contains 17 residues.

This clonotype was counted at least ten times. The V call is TRBV20-1, the J call TRBJ2-1, with TRBD2 matching 9 bases. Losses at the gene ends were 3 bases for V and 5 bases for J; bases not matched to a gene: 5. Per germline, CDR1 DFQATT and CDR2 SNEGSKA (reference sequence). This CDR3 is built from 14 residues. The CDR3 DNA is TGCAGTGCTAGTAGACTAGCGGACCACAATGAGCAGTTCTTC. Translating gives CSASRLADHNEQFF.

This clonotype was detected many times. V usage is TRBV19 and J usage is TRBJ2-6; the D call may be TRBD1 or TRBD2 (5 bases each). From germline, CDR1 is LNHDA and CDR2 SQIVND (reference sequence). CDR3 size: 14 residues. V dropped 4 bases and J dropped 3 bases, with 7 bases sitting between them. CDR3: CASSKGSGANVLTF. The CDR3 coding sequence is TGTGCCAGTAGTAAGGGGAGTGGGGCCAACGTCCTGACTTTC.

The chain links TRBV29-1 to TRBJ2-1, with D perhaps assigned TRBD1 or TRBD2 (6 bases each). Germline values: CDR1 SQVTM, CDR2 ANQGSEA. CDR3 length equals 14 residues. Trimming removed 2 bases at V and 5 bases at J, with 13 bases between. The CDR3 is CSVENRERDNEQFF. The CDR3 nucleotides are TGCAGCGTTGAAAACAGGGAGCGGGACAATGAGCAGTTCTTC.

This clonotype was observed at least ten times. The chain combines TRBV5-1 with TRBJ2-1; TRBD2 matches at 7 bases. CDR1 and CDR2 from the germline V gene are SGHRS and YFSETQ. The V segment lost 0 bases and the J segment 9 bases; nucleotides outside the gene matches: 12. This CDR3 is built from 16 residues. The CDR3 is CASSLGDGGRKSEQFF. CDR3 in DNA: TGCGCCAGCAGCTTGGGGGACGGCGGGAGAAAAAGTGAGCAGTTCTTC.